This TCR beta chain originates from a study of T cells in Graves' hyperthyroidism and ophthalmopathy. Study details: Upon initial diagnosis and before any treatment, peripheral blood was collected.

The CDR3 regions of TCR beta were amplified from RNA transcripts. Primed by the HTBI set, a first-round RT-PCR was run on the TCR CDR3. In TCRdb, the multiplex PCR reads were re-called with MiXCR into one record per CDR3 protein. The top ten clones hold around 50% of a sample with fewer than 350,000 distinct CDR3 sequences, around 20% of them seen once. At least ten counts were recorded for this clonotype. Its specificity is not known. Across 18 months, stable Graves' hyperthyroidism was marked by no progression to ophthalmopathy. Study outcomes and limitations: Stable hyperthyroidism was separated from ophthalmopathy by a model based on 13 V-J features.

From germline, CDR1 is SEHNR and CDR2 FQNEAQ (reference sequence). V lost 5 bases to trimming and J lost 3 bases; unmatched junction nucleotides: 15. CDR3 length: 18 amino acids. The sequencing input was blood. V is TRBV7-9 and J is TRBJ2-1; TRBD2 matches 8 bases. This TCR came from a woman in her 50s with Graves' hyperthyroidism. CDR3 amino acids: CASSPGLAERAGYNEQFF. The CDR3 coding sequence is TGTGCCAGCAGCCCTGGACTAGCTGAAAGGGCCGGCTACAATGAGCAGTTCTTC. Complete variable domain (other parts from reference TRBV7-9 and TRBJ2-1): DTGVSQNPRHKITKRGQNVTFRCDPISEHNRLYWYRQTLGQGPEFLTYFQNEAQLEKSRLLSDRFSAERPKGSFSTLEIQRTEQGDSAMYLCASSPGLAERAGYNEQFFGPGTRLTVL.